The present T cell receptor beta chain was sequenced within a study of response to subunit inactivated influenza vaccine. Regarding the study as a whole: Authors proposed each seasonal influenza vaccination draws in few new T cells.

TCRdb itself ran the RT-PCR reads through MiXCR, one entry per CDR3 protein. The sample has fewer than 200,000 distinct CDR3 sequences; around a tenth are singletons. With V trimmed by 3 bases and J by 8 bases, 11 bases remained unmatched. Germline CDR1 and CDR2: MNHNS and SASEGT. The CDR3 runs 16 residues. A note on this clonotype: Antigen specificity is unknown.

The starting material was non-naive T cells sorted from PBMCs, obtained on the day of vaccination. This receptor was taken from a man aged 45 to 65 who received an inactivated influenza vaccine. This chain joins TRBV6-1 and TRBJ2-1, with TRBD2 matching over 9 bases. Here the CDR3 reads CASSDLSGRSQYEQFF. DNA of the CDR3: TGTGCCAGCAGTGACCTTAGCGGGAGATCTCAGTATGAGCAGTTCTTC.